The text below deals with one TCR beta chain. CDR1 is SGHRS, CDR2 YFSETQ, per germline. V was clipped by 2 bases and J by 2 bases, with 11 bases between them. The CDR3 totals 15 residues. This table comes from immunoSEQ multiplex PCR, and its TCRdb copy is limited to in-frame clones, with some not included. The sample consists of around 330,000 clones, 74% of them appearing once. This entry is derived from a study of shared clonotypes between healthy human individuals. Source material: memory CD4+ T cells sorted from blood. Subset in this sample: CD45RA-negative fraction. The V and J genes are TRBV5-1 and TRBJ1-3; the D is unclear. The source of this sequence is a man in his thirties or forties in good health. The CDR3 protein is CASSFIMGPGNTIYF. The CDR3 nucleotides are TGCGCCAGCAGCTTTATAATGGGCCCTGGAAACACCATATATTTT.